Following are 19 T cell receptor beta chains from one sample sequenced in a study of siplizumab effects on memory and regulatory T cells. Using immunoSEQ multiplex PCR, the repertoire was profiled, and TCRdb retains in-frame clones only, with some absent. The table shows 65,000 to 90,000 clones, with 93% occurring only once. Sequenced: CD8+ T cells sorted from blood. These receptor sequences come from a human donor in good health.

In DNA form, the CDR3 reads TGCGCCAGCAGCCGCCCTACGGGGGCCCCCGCAGATACGCAGTATTTT. Translating gives CASSRPTGAPADTQYF. The chain links TRBV4-1 to TRBJ2-3; D tentatively fits TRBD1 or TRBD2 (6 bases each). Germline CDR1 is MGHRA and CDR2 is YSYEKL. V was shortened by 4 bases and J by 4 bases, with 18 bases between the two germline ends. The CDR3 runs 16 residues.

V and J are TRBV6-5 and TRBJ2-1, with 13 bases aligning to TRBD2. With 1 base clipped from V and 4 bases from J, the junction kept 1 base outside the gene matches. The germline gives CDR1 MNHEY, CDR2 SVGAGI. The CDR3 is 16 residues long. Here the CDR3 DNA reads TGTGCCAGCAGTTACTTGACTAGCGGGAGGTACAATGAGCAGTTCTTC. Translation: CASSYLTSGRYNEQFF.

The CDR3 sequence is CASSDTGAYEQYF. CDR3 nucleotides: TGCGCCAGCAGTGATACTGGAGCGTACGAGCAGTACTTC. The chain is built from TRBV10-1 and TRBJ2-5; the D is unclear. The end of the DNA fits TRBJ2-7 better, so the J call may be wrong. CDR3 size: 13 residues. CDR1 is WNHNN and CDR2 is SYGVQD in the germline V gene (reference sequence).

V is TRBV27 and J is TRBJ1-2, with a weak D call TRBD1 (6 bases). V was shortened by 3 bases and J by 6 bases, with 14 bases between the two germline ends. Germline lookup yields CDR1 MNHEY and CDR2 SMNVEV (reference sequence). This CDR3 spans 14 amino acids. The CDR3 reads CASSFQGGIDGYTF. CDR3 sequence (DNA): TGTGCCAGCAGTTTCCAAGGGGGGATCGATGGCTACACCTTC.

J is TRBJ1-2 and V is TRBV28; 10 bases match TRBD1. J was trimmed by 0 bases and V by 5 bases; bases with no gene match: 3. This CDR3 comprises 15 residues. From germline, CDR1 is MDHEN and CDR2 SYDVKM. CDR3: CASSTGQGANYGYTF. CDR3 in DNA: TGTGCCAGCAGTACTGGACAGGGGGCTAACTATGGCTACACCTTC.

V usage is TRBV27 and J usage is TRBJ2-5; 7 bases agree with TRBD1. Germline-derived CDR1 and CDR2 are MNHEY and SMNVEV (reference sequence). J lost 5 bases, V lost 6 bases, and 6 bases had no gene match. The CDR3 spans 13 residues. The CDR3: CASSWTGGETQYF. In DNA form, the CDR3 reads TGTGCCAGCAGCTGGACAGGTGGCGAGACCCAGTACTTC.

This sequence joins TRBV9 and TRBJ1-2, with a possible D match to TRBD1 (6 bases). The length of the CDR3 is 14 residues. The V end lost 4 bases, the J end lost 9 bases, and 19 bases lay between the germline ends. Germline-derived CDR1 and CDR2 are SGDLS and YYNGEE. Here the CDR3 DNA reads TGTGCCAGCAGCATCCCCCGGGACACAGCCTGCTACACCTTC. Translated: CASSIPRDTACYTF.

V and J are TRBV5-6 and TRBJ2-7; TRBD1 might be the D (5 bases). This CDR3 is 15 amino acids long. The ends were cut back, 0 bases at V and 0 bases at J, with 10 bases in the middle. The germline CDR1 and CDR2 sequences are SGHDT and YYEEEE. The CDR3: CASSLGGHTSYEQYF. CDR3 coding DNA: TGTGCCAGCAGCTTGGGCGGACATACCTCCTACGAGCAGTACTTC.

The chain has TRBV6-5 and TRBJ1-2; possibly TRBD1 for D (5 bases). Germline values: CDR1 MNHEY, CDR2 SVGAGI. The CDR3 has 15 amino acids. V was pared by 6 bases and J by 2 bases, with 16 bases between. CDR3 nucleotides: TGTGCCAGCAGCAACCATGGGGACGGGAACTATGGCTACACCTTC. Protein product: CASSNHGDGNYGYTF.

CDR3 sequence: CASNLKRLVTYNSPLHF. The DNA for the CDR3 is TGTGCTTCCAACCTAAAGAGGCTGGTTACCTATAATTCACCCCTCCACTTT. The genes are TRBV5-4 and TRBJ1-6; D is undetermined. The length of the CDR3 is 17 residues. Per germline, CDR1 SGHNT and CDR2 YYREEE (reference sequence).

V gene TRBV30 combines with J gene TRBJ1-3; D gene unclear. The length of the CDR3 is 15 residues. Germline CDR1 reads GTSNPN; CDR2 reads SVGIG (reference sequence). V was cut by 3 bases and J by 4 bases, with 16 bases left in between. The CDR3 bases are TGTGCCTGGAGCCCGTGGCGGGATGGCGGAAACACCATATATTTT. This gives the protein CAWSPWRDGGNTIYF.

The rearrangement links TRBV7-9 to TRBJ1-2, with 7 nucleotides matching TRBD1. The germline CDR1 and CDR2 sequences are SEHNR and FQNEAQ (reference sequence). The V segment lost 5 bases and the J segment 2 bases; nucleotides outside the gene matches: 5. This CDR3 comprises 14 residues. CDR3 residues: CASSGEGANYGYTF. CDR3 DNA sequence: TGTGCCAGCAGCGGGGAGGGGGCGAACTATGGCTACACCTTC.

This clone was counted only a few times. This chain joins TRBV28 and TRBJ2-5; the match to TRBD2 covers 15 bases. V gave up 6 bases and J gave up 6 bases; unmatched junction bases: 8. The CDR3 has 16 residues. Germline CDR1 reads MDHEN; CDR2 reads SYDVKM. The CDR3 nucleotides are TGTGCCAGCAGCCCCGGGACTAGCGGGGGGCCGAAGACCCAGTACTTC. This translates into CASSPGTSGGPKTQYF.

This clone has a single count. V is TRBV4-3 and J is TRBJ2-2; weak D call: TRBD1 (6 bases). Deletions cut 0 bases from V and 4 bases from J, with 12 bases between. The CDR3 spans 16 residues. CDR1 is LGHNA, CDR2 YSLEER, per germline. The CDR3 DNA reads as TGCGCCAGCAGCCAAGATGAGGACAGATCCACCGGGGAGCTGTTTTTT. Translated, it gives CASSQDEDRSTGELFF.

The CDR3 loop reads CASSLSRQGNQPQHF. Here the CDR3 DNA reads TGTGCCAGCAGCCTATCCCGACAGGGGAATCAGCCCCAGCATTTT. The chain is built from TRBV27 and TRBJ1-5, with 8 bases that match TRBD1. With V trimmed by 6 bases and J by 4 bases, 8 bases remained unmatched. This CDR3 has 15 amino acids. CDR1 is MNHEY, CDR2 SMNVEV, per germline (reference sequence).

The CDR3 spells CASSLPGQADSYTF. For the CDR3, the DNA is TGTGCCAGCAGCCTACCGGGACAGGCGGATAGCTACACCTTC. This sequence joins TRBV7-3 and TRBJ1-2; 8 bases match TRBD1. The CDR3 has 14 residues. The V and J ends lost 5 bases and 9 bases, in that order; junction bases with no gene match: 11. Germline CDR1 reads SGHTA; CDR2 reads FQGTGA.

The CDR3 spells CASSLSGSEQYF. DNA for the CDR3: TGTGCCAGCAGTTTATCGGGGAGCGAGCAGTACTTC. The chain employs TRBV27 and TRBJ2-7, with D possibly matching TRBD2 (5 bases). The CDR3 length is 12 residues. The germline V and J ends were trimmed by 0 bases and 6 bases, with 6 bases remaining between them. Germline V CDR1 and CDR2: MNHEY, SMNVEV (reference sequence).

The chain joins TRBV19 to TRBJ1-1, with a possible D match to TRBD1 (5 bases). From germline, CDR1 is LNHDA and CDR2 SQIVND (reference sequence). The CDR3 extends over 14 amino acids. The V and J ends lost 5 bases and 4 bases respectively, with 14 bases between them. CDR3 DNA: TGTGCCAGTAGTCCGTTTTTCGGGGGCACTGAAGCTTTCTTT. This codes for CASSPFFGGTEAFF.

CDR3 loop: CASSHRNIQYF. CDR3 sequence (DNA): TGCGCCAGCAGCCACCGAAACATTCAGTACTTC. The V and J genes are TRBV4-1 and TRBJ2-4, with D unresolved. The germline gives CDR1 MGHRA, CDR2 YSYEKL. V lost 3 bases and J lost 6, with 3 bases in between. CDR3 length: 11 residues.